This entry lists 11 T cell receptor beta chains sequenced from one sample in a study of blood T cell repertoires in COVID-19 (dated by TCRdb to the early 2020s). Receptor amplification or capture employed the immunoSEQ multiplex PCR assay. TCRdb took this table from immuneACCESS and kept in-frame rearrangements with V and J called. Such tables lack part of the clones; where checked against another copy, unresolved V genes explain under half of the gap, and the rest is unexplained. The sample includes about 400,000 clones, with 88% observed a single time. The top ten clonotypes cover approximately 2% of the sample. Sequencing was carried out using PBMCs or T cells enriched from blood (not recorded which). The receptors were sampled from a woman aged 40 to 50 with acute COVID-19.

The rearrangement links TRBV15 to TRBJ2-7; D unresolved. The CDR3 is 12 residues long. Germline V gene data show CDR1 as LNHNV and CDR2 as YYDKDF (reference sequence). V was cut by 0 bases and J by 4 bases, with 4 bases left in between. The CDR3 protein is CATSRDRYEQYF. The CDR3 DNA follows: TGTGCCACCAGCAGAGATCGGTACGAGCAGTACTTC. The entire variable domain, with the rest obtained from reference TRBV15 and TRBJ2-7, is as follows: DAMVIQNPRYQVTQFGKPVTLSCSQTLNHNVMYWYQQKSSQAPKLLFHYYDKDFNNEADTPDNFQSRRPNTSFCFLDIRSPGLGDTAMYLCATSRDRYEQYFGPGTRLTVT.

Notes on this clone: Other DNA sequences of this sample code for an identical CDR3. This chain links TRBV18 with TRBJ2-1; 15 bases line up with TRBD2. Germline V gene sequence: CDR1 KGHSH, CDR2 LQKENI. V lost 0 bases to trimming and J lost 7 bases; unmatched junction nucleotides: 4. The CDR3 length is 17 residues. The CDR3 coding sequence is TGTGCCAGCTCACCACCGGGACTAGCGGGGGGATTGAATGAGCAGTTCTTC. The encoded protein is CASSPPGLAGGLNEQFF. The variable domain in full, completed from reference TRBV18 and TRBJ2-1, reads NAGVMQNPRHLVRRRGQEARLRCSPMKGHSHVYWYRQLPEEGLKFMVYLQKENIIDESGMPKERFSAEFPKEGPSILRIQQVVRGDSAAYFCASSPPGLAGGLNEQFFGPGTRLTVL.

A single count supports this clone. The chain employs TRBV10-2 and TRBJ2-2; 7 nucleotides agree with TRBD2. After removal of 6 bases from V and 0 bases from J, the junction contained 4 bases not matched to a gene. This CDR3 region has 15 residues. CDR1 and CDR2 from the germline V gene are WSHSY and SAAADI. For the CDR3, the DNA is TGCGCCAGCAGGGCTAGCGGCCCGAACACCGGGGAGCTGTTTTTT. As protein: CASRASGPNTGELFF.

Written as DNA, the CDR3 is TGTGCCAGCAGGACTCCCCTTGTCCGCCTCAACTATGGCTACACCTTC. Amino acids: CASRTPLVRLNYGYTF. The genes are TRBV2 and TRBJ1-2; D gene ambiguous. The CDR3 length is 16 residues. Germline loops: CDR1 SNHLY, CDR2 FYNNEI. V shed 6 bases and J shed 2 bases, with 19 bases lying between them.

The chain combines TRBV5-6 with TRBJ2-7; 7 bases match TRBD1. This CDR3 region has 14 residues. Germline V lookup: CDR1 SGHDT, CDR2 YYEEEE. V dropped 1 base and J dropped 1; count of bases not matched to a gene: 2. The CDR3 protein is CASSLTGESYEQYF. CDR3 nucleotide sequence: TGTGCCAGCAGCTTGACAGGGGAGTCCTACGAGCAGTACTTC.

This chain links TRBV24-1 with TRBJ1-2, with a tentative D call TRBD1 (6 bases). Per germline, CDR1 KGHDR and CDR2 SFDVKD. V was cut by 5 bases and J by 4 bases, with 16 bases left in between. The CDR3 runs 15 residues. CDR3 amino acids: CATSGHQGQSYGYTF. The CDR3 DNA sequence: TGTGCCACCAGTGGCCATCAGGGGCAGAGCTATGGCTACACCTTC.

The rearrangement uses TRBV6-6 and TRBJ2-5, with 7 positions matching TRBD1. V lost 7 bases to trimming and J lost 5 bases; unmatched junction nucleotides: 7. Germline V CDR1 and CDR2: MNHNY, SVGAGI (reference sequence). CDR3 length: 13 amino acids. The CDR3, as DNA: TGTGCCAGCAAGATAGGACAGGATGAGACCCAGTACTTC. It yields the protein CASKIGQDETQYF.

The chain recombines TRBV9 with TRBJ2-2; tentative D call: TRBD2 (6 bases). V was clipped by 0 bases and J by 7 bases, with 13 bases between them. CDR1 is SGDLS, CDR2 YYNGEE, per germline. The CDR3 spans 15 residues. CDR3 in amino acids: CASSVGGGTDGELFF. The CDR3 bases are TGTGCCAGCAGCGTAGGGGGCGGGACTGACGGGGAGCTGTTTTTT.

This clone was picked up many times. V and J are TRBV6-5 and TRBJ2-7; tentatively, D is TRBD2 (5 bases). This CDR3 is 14 amino acids long. V lost 7 bases to trimming and J lost 2 bases, with 15 bases between them. CDR1 is MNHEY, CDR2 SVGAGI, per germline. DNA of the CDR3: TGTGCCAGCAAAAAGGGAGCTGGAACCTACGAGCAGTACTTC. This gives the protein CASKKGAGTYEQYF.

DNA of the CDR3: TGCGCCAGCAGCTTGTATGCGGGCTCCTACGAGCAGTACTTC. Translated: CASSLYAGSYEQYF. The chain links TRBV5-1 to TRBJ2-7, with a weak D call TRBD2 (5 bases). Trimming stripped 1 base from V and 0 bases from J, with 8 bases between. Germline lookup yields CDR1 SGHRS and CDR2 YFSETQ. CDR3 length: 14 amino acids.

V usage is TRBV5-6 and J usage is TRBJ2-4; no definite D call. The CDR3 spans 16 residues. The germline gives CDR1 SGHDT, CDR2 YYEEEE. Trimming removed 4 bases at V and 3 bases at J, with 17 bases between. In DNA, the CDR3 is TGTGCCAGCAGCCCGTCAGGCATCGTAGACAAAAACATTCAGTACTTC. Translating it yields CASSPSGIVDKNIQYF.